This passage covers 28 T cell receptor beta chains from one sample sequenced in a study of blood T cell repertoires in COVID-19. Clones were read by immunoSEQ multiplex PCR, and TCRdb kept only the in-frame ones, dropping some. The repertoire consists of roughly 280,000 clones, with 75% to 90% occurring once and the leading ten covering approximately 10%. Sequencing was done on a sample of peripheral blood. These receptors were obtained from a woman aged 70 to 79 with acute or convalescent COVID-19.

The CDR3 nucleotides are TGTGCCAGCTCATCCCAGGGGGGACAGTACAATGAGCAGTTCTTC. It yields the protein CASSSQGGQYNEQFF. The rearrangement links TRBV18 to TRBJ2-1; possible D gene TRBD1, 7 bases. V lost 5 bases, J lost 4 bases, and 15 bases lay in between. The CDR3 sequence is 15 residues long. Germline V CDR1 and CDR2: KGHSH, LQKENI.

The chain recombines TRBV18 with TRBJ2-6; D might be TRBD2 (5 bases). Trimming stripped 1 base from V and 0 bases from J, with 10 bases between. The CDR3 runs to 17 residues. Germline V gene lookup returns CDR1 KGHSH and CDR2 LQKENI. The CDR3 is CASSPLLGSSGANVLTF. The CDR3, as DNA: TGTGCCAGCTCACCACTTTTAGGGAGCTCTGGGGCCAACGTCCTGACTTTC.

The V gene is TRBV11-3, the J gene TRBJ2-7; 8 nucleotides line up with TRBD1. This CDR3 comprises 12 residues. Germline V gene data show CDR1 as SGHNT and CDR2 as YENEEA. The J segment lost 5 bases and the V segment lost 5 bases, leaving 2 bases of the junction unmatched. The CDR3: CASSPGGNEQYF. In DNA form, the CDR3 reads TGTGCCAGCAGCCCAGGGGGCAACGAGCAGTACTTC.

The CDR3: CASTISGARGNTIYF. Written as DNA, the CDR3 is TGTGCCAGCACCATAAGCGGGGCGAGAGGAAACACCATATATTTT. The chain combines TRBV2 with TRBJ1-3, with a possible D match to TRBD1 (5 bases). V was clipped by 7 bases and J by 4 bases, with 17 bases between them. CDR3 length: 15 amino acids. Per germline, CDR1 SNHLY and CDR2 FYNNEI.

The table lists this clone with a count of one. The chain carries TRBV4-2 and TRBJ2-7; no definite D call. V lost 0 bases and J 5 bases, leaving 8 bases between the germline ends. CDR3 length equals 13 residues. Germline V gene sequence: CDR1 LGHNA, CDR2 YNFKEQ. The CDR3 region has the DNA TGTGCCAGCAGCCAAGACTTCAGTAACGAGCAGTACTTC. Its protein product is CASSQDFSNEQYF.

The rearrangement uses TRBV6-5 and TRBJ1-5, with 8 bases fitting TRBD1. J was trimmed by 7 bases and V by 6 bases; bases with no gene match: 8. The V gene's germline CDR1 is MNHEY and CDR2 SVGAGI. This CDR3 region has 14 residues. The DNA for the CDR3 is TGTGCCAGCAGCGCGGACAGGGTGGGACAGCCCCAGCATTTT. This encodes CASSADRVGQPQHF.

This chain connects TRBV6-5 to TRBJ2-2; possibly TRBD2 for D (5 bases). V was shortened by 7 bases and J by 5 bases, with 11 bases between the two germline ends. CDR3 length equals 13 residues. The germline CDR1 and CDR2 sequences are MNHEY and SVGAGI. This CDR3 is CASTPRLTGELFF. In DNA, the CDR3 is TGTGCCAGCACCCCACGACTAACCGGGGAGCTGTTTTTT.

The V gene is TRBV3-1 (or the pseudogene TRBV3-2), the J gene TRBJ2-7; perhaps TRBD1 as D (6 bases). The CDR3 totals 15 residues. With 1 base removed from V and 3 bases from J, the gap between germline ends came to 13 bases. Looked up from germline, CDR1 is LGHDT and CDR2 is YNNKEL (reference sequence). The CDR3 spells CASSQGPTGFYEQYF. CDR3 in DNA: TGTGCCAGCAGCCAAGGTCCGACAGGATTCTACGAGCAGTACTTC.

This rearrangement joins TRBV19 to TRBJ2-7; D perhaps matches TRBD2 (5 bases). The CDR3 loop spans 15 amino acids. The germline V gene encodes CDR1 LNHDA and CDR2 SQIVND (reference sequence). Trimming removed 5 bases at V and 2 bases at J, with 16 bases between. CDR3 nucleotide sequence: TGTGCCAGTAGTCCCACTAGTGTTGTGACCTACGAGCAGTACTTC. This encodes CASSPTSVVTYEQYF.

The chain employs TRBV18 and TRBJ2-1; D perhaps matches TRBD1 (6 bases). The germline gives CDR1 KGHSH, CDR2 LQKENI. This CDR3 is 16 amino acids long. V lost 3 bases and J 3 bases, leaving 15 bases between the germline ends. CDR3 nucleotides: TGTGCCAGCTCACCCCGGACAGCGACTCGCTACAATGAGCAGTTCTTC. As protein: CASSPRTATRYNEQFF.

J is TRBJ2-1 and V is TRBV20-1; 8 bases fit TRBD1. The CDR3 contains 11 residues. After removal of 5 bases from V and 9 bases from J, the junction contained 3 bases not matched to a gene. Germline V CDR1 and CDR2: DFQATT, SNEGSKA (reference sequence). CDR3 sequence: CSAPDRGEQFF. CDR3 sequence (DNA): TGCAGTGCTCCAGACAGGGGTGAGCAGTTCTTC.

Only a few counts were recorded for this clone. The gene calls are TRBV19 and TRBJ2-2; 8 bases are shared with TRBD1. The CDR3 totals 12 residues. Germline lookup yields CDR1 LNHDA and CDR2 SQIVND (reference sequence). The trim removed 11 bases at V and 6 bases at J, leaving 5 bases unmatched. CDR3 sequence (DNA): TGTGCCGGCAGGGGGCCGGCCGGGGAGCTGTTTTTT. Encoded protein: CAGRGPAGELFF. Supplemented by reference TRBV19 and TRBJ2-2, the full variable domain reads DGGITQSPKYLFRKEGQNVTLSCEQNLNHDAMYWYRQDPGQGLRLIYYSQIVNDFQKGDIAEGYSVSREKKESFPLTVTSAQKNPTAFYLCAGRGPAGELFFGEGSRLTVL.

This clone was observed a single time. The chain combines TRBV2 with TRBJ1-2; no reliable D call. In germline, CDR1 is SNHLY, CDR2 FYNNEI. The CDR3 contains 14 residues. V was shortened by 2 bases and J by 2 bases, with 9 bases between the two germline ends. This CDR3 is CASSEWTGNYGYTF. The DNA for the CDR3 is TGTGCCAGCAGTGAATGGACTGGCAACTATGGCTACACCTTC.

CDR3 sequence reads: CASSQGLNYGYTF. The CDR3 region has the DNA TGTGCCAGCAGCCAGGGACTGAACTATGGCTACACCTTC. The chain uses TRBV7-2 and TRBJ1-2; TRBD1 might be the D (5 bases). Trimming removed 5 bases from V and 2 bases from J, with 9 bases in between. This CDR3 contains 13 residues. CDR1 and CDR2 from the germline V gene are SGHTA and FQGNSA.

With regard to this clone: Different DNA sequences within this sample yield the same CDR3. This chain joins TRBV3-1 (or the pseudogene TRBV3-2) and TRBJ1-2; D remains ambiguous. This CDR3 comprises 13 residues. V lost 1 base and J 5 bases, leaving 8 bases between the germline ends. Germline CDR1 is LGHDT and CDR2 is YNNKEL (reference sequence). CDR3 coding DNA: TGTGCCAGCAGCCAAGCTGCGGGGTATGGCTACACCTTC. This codes for CASSQAAGYGYTF.

This clone appeared a few times. The genes are TRBV15 and TRBJ1-6; D remains unclear. The CDR3 runs to 14 residues. The V gene lost 5 bases and the J gene lost 0 bases, with 5 bases spanning the gap. Germline CDR1 reads LNHNV; CDR2 reads YYDKDF (reference sequence). CDR3 DNA sequence: TGTGCCACCAGCCACAGCTCCTATAATTCACCCCTCCACTTT. Residues: CATSHSSYNSPLHF.

V gene TRBV6-1 combines with J gene TRBJ1-1; perhaps TRBD1 as D (6 bases). Germline V gene lookup returns CDR1 MNHNS and CDR2 SASEGT. CDR3 length equals 14 residues. The V and J ends lost 0 bases and 6 bases respectively, with 11 bases between them. CDR3 region: CASSEAYRVAEAFF. In nucleotides, the CDR3 is TGTGCCAGCAGTGAAGCTTACAGGGTTGCTGAAGCTTTCTTT.

The chain has TRBV6-5 and TRBJ1-5; perhaps TRBD1 as D (6 bases). This CDR3 has 13 amino acids. Germline assignment: CDR1 MNHEY and CDR2 SVGAGI. V lost 10 bases and J lost 0, with 10 bases in between. The CDR3 sequence: CATTGYSNQPQHF. As DNA, the CDR3 is TGTGCCACGACAGGTTATAGCAATCAGCCCCAGCATTTT.

The chain joins TRBV5-4 to TRBJ2-1; possible D gene TRBD2, 6 bases. The germline V and J ends were trimmed by 6 bases and 4 bases, with 14 bases remaining between them. The CDR3 runs to 14 residues. Germline CDR1 and CDR2: SGHNT and YYREEE (reference sequence). The CDR3 nucleotides read TGTGCCAGCACCGGGGGTCGATTATACAATGAGCAGTTCTTC. Protein: CASTGGRLYNEQFF.

A remark on this clone: The sample carries other DNA sequences with the same CDR3. The gene calls are TRBV14 and TRBJ2-5, with 8 positions matching TRBD1. This CDR3 is built from 14 residues. CDR1 SGHDN and CDR2 FVKESK come from the germline V gene. V trimming: 3 bases; J trimming: 3 bases; junction bases outside the gene matches: 3. CDR3 sequence (DNA): TGTGCCAGCAGCCATTTGGGACAGGAAGAGACCCAGTACTTC. Its translation is CASSHLGQEETQYF.

This chain connects TRBV2 to TRBJ2-2, with 12 bases identical to TRBD2. CDR1 and CDR2 (germline): SNHLY, FYNNEI. The junction had 9 bases not matched to a gene; V was cut back by 5 bases and J by 5 bases. The CDR3 has 17 amino acids. The chain's CDR3 is CASSNLAGGPRTGELFF. The CDR3 bases are TGTGCCAGCAGTAATCTAGCGGGGGGGCCAAGGACCGGGGAGCTGTTTTTT. Based on the CDR3 plus reference TRBV2 and TRBJ2-2, the full variable domain is EPEVTQTPSHQVTQMGQEVILRCVPISNHLYFYWYRQILGQKVEFLVSFYNNEISEKSEIFDDQFSVERPDGSNFTLKIRSTKLEDSAMYFCASSNLAGGPRTGELFFGEGSRLTVL.

This chain links TRBV3-1 (or the pseudogene TRBV3-2) with TRBJ1-5, with D tentatively TRBD1 (5 bases). CDR1 is LGHDT, CDR2 YNNKEL, per germline (reference sequence). The V gene lost 1 base and the J gene lost 6 bases, with 13 bases spanning the gap. The CDR3 contains 15 residues. CDR3 amino acids: CASSQGRGSGQPQHF. CDR3 coding DNA: TGTGCCAGCAGCCAAGGGAGGGGAAGTGGTCAGCCCCAGCATTTT.

The sample holds many counts of this clone. The chain combines TRBV4-1 with TRBJ2-2; TRBD1 might be the D (5 bases). Germline V gene data show CDR1 as MGHRA and CDR2 as YSYEKL. The V end lost 1 base, the J end lost 1 base, and 10 bases lay between the germline ends. The CDR3 has 16 amino acids. The CDR3 sequence is CASSQVLGVNTGELFF. In DNA form, the CDR3 reads TGCGCCAGCAGCCAAGTATTAGGGGTGAACACCGGGGAGCTGTTTTTT.

The chain recombines TRBV3-1 (or the pseudogene TRBV3-2) with TRBJ1-1, with 7 bases lining up with TRBD1. Unmatched junction bases numbered 4, after V lost 3 bases and J lost 3 bases. This CDR3 comprises 14 residues. Germline V CDR1 and CDR2: LGHDT, YNNKEL (reference sequence). The CDR3 DNA is TGTGCCAGCAGCCATAGGGGGCGAGACACTGAAGCTTTCTTT. This sequence encodes CASSHRGRDTEAFF.

This rearrangement joins TRBV2 to TRBJ2-7; tentatively, D is TRBD2 (7 bases). This CDR3 comprises 15 residues. V was shortened by 6 bases and J by 6 bases, with 21 bases between the two germline ends. The germline gives CDR1 SNHLY, CDR2 FYNNEI. The CDR3 region has the DNA TGTGCCAGCAGGCAGGAGCAGGGGAGGGGAGGCGAGCAGTACTTC. Translated: CASRQEQGRGGEQYF. Full variable domain (missing parts from reference TRBV2 and TRBJ2-7): EPEVTQTPSHQVTQMGQEVILRCVPISNHLYFYWYRQILGQKVEFLVSFYNNEISEKSEIFDDQFSVERPDGSNFTLKIRSTKLEDSAMYFCASRQEQGRGGEQYFGPGTRLTVT.

The V gene is TRBV19, the J gene TRBJ1-2; D not certain. The CDR3 has 14 residues. V was trimmed by 7 bases and J by 2 bases, leaving 14 bases between them. Looked up from germline, CDR1 is LNHDA and CDR2 is SQIVND (reference sequence). The CDR3 region has the DNA TGTGCCAGTACCGAGGGAACCGACAACTATGGCTACACCTTC. Translation gives CASTEGTDNYGYTF.

The chain links TRBV5-1 to TRBJ2-1; tentatively, D is TRBD1 (6 bases). CDR3 length: 16 amino acids. Germline CDR1 is SGHRS and CDR2 is YFSETQ. Trimming stripped 0 bases from V and 7 bases from J, with 17 bases between. CDR3 in amino acids: CASSLATGKLRNEQFF. CDR3 bases: TGCGCCAGCAGCTTGGCAACAGGGAAGTTGAGGAATGAGCAGTTCTTC.

The rearrangement links TRBV10-3 to TRBJ1-1; 7 bases map to TRBD1. CDR3 length equals 13 residues. Germline values: CDR1 ENHRY, CDR2 SYGVKD. V was clipped by 9 bases and J by 1 base; unmatched bases: 5. The CDR3 nucleotides read TGTGCCATACAGGGGATAGAGAACACTGAAGCTTTCTTT. Encoded protein: CAIQGIENTEAFF.